The 16 T cell receptor beta chains below all came from one sample that was sequenced in a study of blood T cell repertoires in COVID-19. Sequenced by immunoSEQ multiplex PCR; TCRdb stores in-frame clones only, minus some. The table includes some 220,000 clones, around 84% detected once. The sequenced sample was peripheral blood. The receptors come from a woman aged 60-75 years who had recovered from COVID-19.

The chain employs TRBV5-5 and TRBJ1-4; no definite D call. The CDR3 consists of 16 residues. The germline gives CDR1 SGHKS, CDR2 YYEKEE (reference sequence). With 3 bases removed from V and 8 bases from J, the gap between germline ends came to 20 bases. CDR3 region: CASSSDVRVDEEKLFF. CDR3 nucleotide sequence: TGTGCCAGCAGCTCCGACGTGAGGGTTGATGAGGAAAAACTGTTTTTT.

The chain joins TRBV25-1 to TRBJ2-1, with D possibly matching TRBD1 (6 bases). The germline V gene encodes CDR1 MGHDK and CDR2 SYGVNS. The CDR3 spans 16 residues. The V end lost 8 bases, the J end lost 0 bases, and 17 bases lay between the germline ends. DNA for the CDR3: TGTGCCAGCTCCCCAGGGGATTTACTCTCCTACAATGAGCAGTTCTTC. Translation gives CASSPGDLLSYNEQFF.

The chain recombines TRBV4-1 with TRBJ2-3; 8 bases fit TRBD1. The CDR3 consists of 15 residues. V was clipped by 4 bases and J by 2 bases; unmatched bases: 5. The germline CDR1 and CDR2 sequences are MGHRA and YSYEKL. This CDR3 is CASSLPGGNTDTQYF. CDR3 DNA sequence: TGCGCCAGCAGCCTTCCAGGGGGCAACACAGATACGCAGTATTTT.

The CDR3 nucleotides read TGTGCCATCAGCGCAGGACAGGGGGCGAATGAGCAGTTCTTC. It encodes CAISAGQGANEQFF. The J gene is TRBJ2-1, the V gene TRBV10-3; the match to TRBD1 covers 11 bases. The CDR3 runs 14 residues. V was clipped by 6 bases and J by 7 bases; unmatched bases: 5. Per germline, CDR1 ENHRY and CDR2 SYGVKD.

This chain links TRBV6-5 with TRBJ1-1; D may be TRBD1 (6 bases). Trimming removed 2 bases at V and 8 bases at J, with 15 bases between. This CDR3 comprises 14 residues. Germline CDR1 MNHEY, CDR2 SVGAGI. As DNA, the CDR3 is TGTGCCAGCAGTTACCAACAGGGAAGGACCGAAGCTTTCTTT. This sequence encodes CASSYQQGRTEAFF.

The chain uses TRBV5-4 and TRBJ2-4; maybe TRBD2 (6 bases). CDR1 is SGHNT, CDR2 YYREEE, per germline (reference sequence). Trimming removed 1 base from V and 7 bases from J, with 12 bases in between. This CDR3 is 14 amino acids long. The chain's CDR3 is CASSLFLGGNIQYF. CDR3 bases: TGTGCCAGCAGCTTGTTTCTGGGAGGTAACATTCAGTACTTC.

This chain joins TRBV9 and TRBJ2-7; 10 bases align to TRBD1. From germline, CDR1 is SGDLS and CDR2 YYNGEE. The CDR3 sequence is 16 residues long. V was pared by 0 bases and J by 3 bases, with 6 bases of the junction left unmatched. The CDR3 region is CASSVAAGQGYYEQYF. The CDR3 coding sequence is TGTGCCAGCAGCGTAGCTGCGGGACAGGGGTACTACGAGCAGTACTTC. Using reference TRBV9 and TRBJ2-7 for the parts outside the CDR3, the full variable domain is DSGVTQTPKHLITATGQRVTLRCSPRSGDLSVYWYQQSLDQGLQFLIQYYNGEERAKGNILERFSAQQFPDLHSELNLSSLELGDSALYFCASSVAAGQGYYEQYFGPGTRLTVT.

V is TRBV5-1 and J is TRBJ1-1; 8 bases map to TRBD1. V lost 0 bases and J lost 0; bases outside the gene matches: 10. CDR3 size: 18 residues. CDR1 SGHRS and CDR2 YFSETQ come from the germline V gene. The CDR3 coding sequence is TGCGCCAGCAGCTTGGGACGCAGGGGGCTCCTTTTGAACACTGAAGCTTTCTTT. This encodes CASSLGRRGLLLNTEAFF.

The rearrangement joins TRBV5-1 to TRBJ1-2; the D gene is possibly TRBD1 (6 bases). Germline V gene data show CDR1 as SGHRS and CDR2 as YFSETQ. V shed 4 bases and J shed 8 bases, with 24 bases lying between them. CDR3 length: 16 residues. CDR3 in amino acids: CASSPFQQGIDSGYTF. The CDR3 DNA reads as TGCGCCAGCAGCCCCTTTCAGCAGGGGATCGACAGCGGCTACACCTTC.

The chain carries TRBV19 and TRBJ1-1; D gene unclear. Germline CDR1 is LNHDA and CDR2 is SQIVND (reference sequence). This CDR3 spans 13 amino acids. V lost 1 base to trimming and J lost 7 bases, with 10 bases between them. CDR3 residues: CASSIGLRVEAFF. The CDR3 nucleotides read TGTGCCAGTAGTATAGGTCTTCGGGTTGAAGCTTTCTTT.

This clone was detected once. The V gene is TRBV24-1, the J gene TRBJ2-1, with TRBD2 identical over 7 bases. CDR3 length equals 15 residues. Germline V lookup: CDR1 KGHDR, CDR2 SFDVKD. V dropped 3 bases and J dropped 8; count of bases not matched to a gene: 9. This chain's CDR3 is CATSDGGGTGDEQFF. The CDR3 region has the DNA TGTGCCACCAGTGATGGGGGGGGTACCGGCGATGAGCAGTTCTTC.

The CDR3 DNA sequence: TGTGCCAGCCGTCCCCGGGGGAGCCCCTACGAGCAGTACTTC. This encodes CASRPRGSPYEQYF. The rearrangement joins TRBV6-5 to TRBJ2-7; maybe TRBD2 (6 bases). V lost 8 bases, J lost 2 bases, and 16 bases lay in between. The CDR3 extends over 14 amino acids. Germline assignment: CDR1 MNHEY and CDR2 SVGAGI.

This clone was counted a few times. V gene TRBV18 combines with J gene TRBJ1-2; perhaps TRBD1 as D (5 bases). V was shortened by 1 base and J by 6 bases, with 18 bases between the two germline ends. Germline V gene lookup returns CDR1 KGHSH and CDR2 LQKENI. The CDR3 covers 16 residues. CDR3 in amino acids: CASSPRTGTPMDGYTF. The DNA for the CDR3 is TGTGCCAGCTCACCACGGACCGGGACTCCAATGGATGGCTACACCTTC.

This rearrangement joins TRBV7-2 to TRBJ1-4; 7 bases match TRBD1. Germline V lookup: CDR1 SGHTA, CDR2 FQGNSA. Germline trimming cut 5 bases from V and 4 bases from J; bases unmatched to any gene: 7. The CDR3 spans 15 residues. The CDR3 DNA is TGTGCCAGCAGCGCTTTTGGACAGGATAATGAAAAACTGTTTTTT. It codes for CASSAFGQDNEKLFF.

This clone showed up just once. The chain combines TRBV6-5 with TRBJ1-4; D is perhaps TRBD1 (6 bases). This CDR3 comprises 14 residues. Germline V lookup: CDR1 MNHEY, CDR2 SVGAGI. Trimming took off 5 bases at V and 7 bases at J, with 14 bases between the two ends. Here the CDR3 DNA reads TGTGCCAGCAGTCATCAGGGGTTCGGTGAAAAACTGTTTTTT. Amino acid sequence: CASSHQGFGEKLFF.

The chain combines TRBV30 with TRBJ1-5; TRBD1 matches 10 bases. Germline V gene lookup returns CDR1 GTSNPN and CDR2 SVGIG (reference sequence). V dropped 1 base and J dropped 6; count of bases not matched to a gene: 6. The CDR3 is 15 residues long. The CDR3 DNA reads TGTGCCTGGAGTGGTGGACAGGGGGGCCCTCAGCCCCAGCATTTT. Translation gives CAWSGGQGGPQPQHF.